These 17 T cell receptor beta chains share one sample of origin, sequenced in a study of T cell responses to AZD1222 COVID-19 vaccine. Data came from immunoSEQ multiplex PCR; TCRdb stores just in-frame clones and leaves some out. The top ten hold about 2.5% of the sample, which has 150,000 to 200,000 clones, around nine tenths seen once. Material: peripheral blood, obtained on day 0 of AZD1222 vaccination. These receptors all stem from an adult in good health.

The J gene is TRBJ2-1, the V gene TRBV27; 9 bases map to TRBD1. This CDR3 region has 14 residues. CDR1 is MNHEY, CDR2 SMNVEV, per germline (reference sequence). J gave up 10 bases and V 2 bases, and 6 bases lay outside the gene matches. The CDR3 DNA is TGTGCCAGCAGTTTAGCACAGGGGGCTTACGAGCAGTTCTTC. Translation: CASSLAQGAYEQFF.

This sequence joins TRBV27 and TRBJ1-1; D call uncertain. The CDR3 contains 15 residues. V was pared by 6 bases and J by 1 base, with 15 bases between. Germline CDR1 MNHEY, CDR2 SMNVEV (reference sequence). In DNA, the CDR3 is TGTGCCAGCAGCCTGGACTTCTCGGGGAACACTGAAGCTTTCTTT. Its translation: CASSLDFSGNTEAFF.

This chain joins TRBV4-2 and TRBJ2-1; TRBD2 aligns across 9 bases. V dropped 0 bases and J dropped 8; count of bases not matched to a gene: 8. CDR3 length: 16 residues. CDR1 is LGHNA, CDR2 YNFKEQ, per germline. The CDR3 region has the DNA TGTGCCAGCAGCCAAGAAGTTGGACTAGCGACAGATGAGCAGTTCTTC. Protein sequence: CASSQEVGLATDEQFF.

The rearrangement links TRBV18 to TRBJ1-2; perhaps TRBD1 as D (5 bases). Germline V gene lookup returns CDR1 KGHSH and CDR2 LQKENI. The CDR3 length is 14 residues. The V end was cut by 1 base, the J end by 5 bases, with 11 bases between. The CDR3 loop is CASSPLGTDYGYTF. In DNA, the CDR3 is TGTGCCAGCTCACCACTCGGGACGGATTATGGCTACACCTTC.

The chain is built from TRBV5-1 and TRBJ2-7; 10 positions agree with TRBD1. Germline V lookup: CDR1 SGHRS, CDR2 YFSETQ. Trimming cost V 6 bases and J 6 bases; bases outside gene matches: 15. This CDR3 region has 16 residues. The CDR3 loop reads CASMSLPGQGNAEQYF. The CDR3 DNA sequence: TGCGCCAGCATGTCCCTTCCGGGACAGGGGAACGCCGAGCAGTACTTC.

In DNA form, the CDR3 reads TGTGCCAGCAGCCTCAGGGGCGGAAGCTACGAGCAGTACTTC. Translating gives CASSLRGGSYEQYF. This chain joins TRBV6-5 and TRBJ2-7, with a possible D match to TRBD1 (6 bases). The CDR3 is 14 residues long. V lost 6 bases and J 3 bases, leaving 15 bases between the germline ends. CDR1 and CDR2 from the germline V gene are MNHEY and SVGAGI.

This chain connects TRBV6-1 to TRBJ1-6; the D gene is possibly TRBD1 (6 bases). The CDR3 contains 16 residues. With 2 bases removed from V and 7 bases from J, the gap between germline ends came to 15 bases. Per the germline V gene, CDR1 is MNHNS and CDR2 is SASEGT. CDR3 amino acids: CASSEIGGASNSPLHF. The CDR3 region has the DNA TGTGCCAGCAGTGAAATAGGGGGGGCAAGCAATTCACCCCTCCACTTT.

V usage is TRBV18 and J usage is TRBJ2-7; possible D gene TRBD2, 5 bases. Germline lookup yields CDR1 KGHSH and CDR2 LQKENI. Trimming took 4 bases from V and 3 from J, leaving 13 bases between them. This CDR3 has 14 amino acids. The DNA for the CDR3 is TGTGCCAGCTCACAGGGTAAGCGGCTCTACGAGCAGTACTTC. Its protein product is CASSQGKRLYEQYF.

The sample holds one count of this clone. The CDR3 loop is CATRTGSSGNTIYF. The CDR3 nucleotides read TGTGCCACGCGGACAGGTAGCTCTGGAAACACCATATATTTT. The chain couples TRBV6-5 to TRBJ1-3; 7 bases are a match to TRBD1. Germline CDR1 is MNHEY and CDR2 is SVGAGI. There are 14 residues in the CDR3. The ends lost 10 bases at V and 0 bases at J; junction bases unmatched: 6.

The V gene is TRBV4-1, the J gene TRBJ2-3, with D tentatively TRBD2 (5 bases). Germline CDR1 is MGHRA and CDR2 is YSYEKL. The V end was cut by 0 bases, the J end by 4 bases, with 14 bases between. The length of the CDR3 is 16 residues. The CDR3 sequence is CASSQEGIIGADTQYF. The CDR3 DNA reads as TGCGCCAGCAGCCAAGAGGGAATTATCGGGGCAGATACGCAGTATTTT.

V usage is TRBV6-5 and J usage is TRBJ1-5, with 10 bases that match TRBD1. Trimming took 7 bases from V and 5 from J; bases not matched to a gene: 8. Germline V CDR1 and CDR2: MNHEY, SVGAGI. CDR3 length equals 15 residues. CDR3 DNA sequence: TGTGCCAGCAATTTGGACAGGGGGATTGATCAGCCCCAGCATTTT. Translating gives CASNLDRGIDQPQHF.

The chain carries TRBV27 and TRBJ2-3, with 9 bases fitting TRBD1. This CDR3 is built from 15 residues. J was trimmed by 4 bases and V by 4 bases; bases with no gene match: 6. CDR1 is MNHEY, CDR2 SMNVEV, per germline (reference sequence). The CDR3, as DNA: TGTGCCAGCAGTTCGGACAGGGGTCTTTCAGATACGCAGTATTTT. Translation gives CASSSDRGLSDTQYF.

Here the CDR3 reads CASFQGRGNTEAFF. CDR3 nucleotide sequence: TGCGCCAGCTTCCAGGGGCGGGGGAACACTGAAGCTTTCTTT. V and J are TRBV5-1 and TRBJ1-1, with D maybe TRBD1 (6 bases). There are 14 residues in the CDR3. CDR1 and CDR2 (germline): SGHRS, YFSETQ. V was pared by 7 bases and J by 1 base, with 14 bases between.

The V and J genes are TRBV6-5 and TRBJ1-2; 10 nucleotides match TRBD1. The germline V gene has CDR1 MNHEY and CDR2 SVGAGI. With 8 bases clipped from V and 4 bases from J, the junction kept 10 bases outside the gene matches. The CDR3 is 15 residues long. CDR3 nucleotide sequence: TGTGCCAGCGGCCGGGACAGGGGTATCCTCTATGGCTACACCTTC. This translates into CASGRDRGILYGYTF.

The chain is built from TRBV29-1 and TRBJ1-1; the D is unclear. The CDR3 runs to 11 residues. Between the trimmed V and J ends, which lost 7 bases and 8 bases, there was a span of 14 bases. Germline-derived CDR1 and CDR2 are SQVTM and ANQGSEA. The CDR3 DNA reads as TGCAGCGCCACAAGGGAGGGCGAAGCTTTCTTT. This gives the protein CSATREGEAFF.

This chain uses TRBV19 with TRBJ1-1; 11 positions match TRBD1. The CDR3 length is 17 residues. The ends lost 5 bases at V and 5 bases at J; junction bases unmatched: 13. From germline, CDR1 is LNHDA and CDR2 SQIVND (reference sequence). The DNA of the CDR3 is TGTGCCAGTAGTTATCTTAGCGCCGGGACAGGGGGAACTGAAGCTTTCTTT. It translates to CASSYLSAGTGGTEAFF. The entire variable domain, with the rest obtained from reference TRBV19 and TRBJ1-1, is as follows: DGGITQSPKYLFRKEGQNVTLSCEQNLNHDAMYWYRQDPGQGLRLIYYSQIVNDFQKGDIAEGYSVSREKKESFPLTVTSAQKNPTAFYLCASSYLSAGTGGTEAFFGQGTRLTVV.

V and J are TRBV6-5 and TRBJ2-7; 11 positions agree with TRBD2. This CDR3 is built from 14 residues. Unmatched junction bases numbered 1, after V lost 2 bases and J lost 4 bases. The germline V gene has CDR1 MNHEY and CDR2 SVGAGI. The CDR3 loop reads CASSYGLAGYEQYF. In DNA form, the CDR3 reads TGTGCCAGCAGTTACGGACTAGCGGGTTACGAGCAGTACTTC.